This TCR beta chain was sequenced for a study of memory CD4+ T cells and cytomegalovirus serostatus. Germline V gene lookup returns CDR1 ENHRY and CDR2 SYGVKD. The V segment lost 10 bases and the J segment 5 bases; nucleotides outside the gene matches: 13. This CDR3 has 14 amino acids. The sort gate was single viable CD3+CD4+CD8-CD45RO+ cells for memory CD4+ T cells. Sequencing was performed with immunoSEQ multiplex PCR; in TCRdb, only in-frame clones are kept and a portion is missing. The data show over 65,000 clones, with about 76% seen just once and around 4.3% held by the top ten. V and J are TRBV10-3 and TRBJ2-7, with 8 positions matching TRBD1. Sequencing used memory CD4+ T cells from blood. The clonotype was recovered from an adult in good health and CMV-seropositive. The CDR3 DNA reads TGTGCCAGCCAGATCGACAGGGGTCTCGACGAGCAGTACTTC. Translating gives CASQIDRGLDEQYF.